The present entry profiles one TCR beta chain with its context. Its specificity is unknown. A read error may account for a junction end that differs from germline. Authors of the study amplified TCR beta CDR3 regions from RNA transcripts. TCR CDR3 underwent first-round RT-PCR with the HTBI primer set. MiXCR, applied by TCRdb to the multiplex PCR reads, yields one record per CDR3 protein. This table has roughly 750,000 distinct CDR3 sequences, about 16% appearing once. The sample is drawn from a study of T cells in Graves' hyperthyroidism and ophthalmopathy. About the study: At the time of initial diagnosis and before any treatment, peripheral blood was collected.

Patients were excluded because of uncontrolled infection, other autoimmune disease, pregnancy or lactation. The CDR3 has 15 residues. CDR1 MDHEN and CDR2 SYDVKM come from the germline V gene. Regarding the study as a whole: Most clonotypes that expanded in the thyroid above 0.001 also showed up in blood.

V and J are TRBV28 and TRBJ2-7; 12 bases align to TRBD2. The sample was blood. The clonotype comes from a man between 18 and 35 years old with Graves' hyperthyroidism. The CDR3: CASSQLTSGGYEQYF. The CDR3 DNA reads TGCGCCAGCAGCCAATTGACTAGCGGGGGCTACGAGCAGTACTTC.